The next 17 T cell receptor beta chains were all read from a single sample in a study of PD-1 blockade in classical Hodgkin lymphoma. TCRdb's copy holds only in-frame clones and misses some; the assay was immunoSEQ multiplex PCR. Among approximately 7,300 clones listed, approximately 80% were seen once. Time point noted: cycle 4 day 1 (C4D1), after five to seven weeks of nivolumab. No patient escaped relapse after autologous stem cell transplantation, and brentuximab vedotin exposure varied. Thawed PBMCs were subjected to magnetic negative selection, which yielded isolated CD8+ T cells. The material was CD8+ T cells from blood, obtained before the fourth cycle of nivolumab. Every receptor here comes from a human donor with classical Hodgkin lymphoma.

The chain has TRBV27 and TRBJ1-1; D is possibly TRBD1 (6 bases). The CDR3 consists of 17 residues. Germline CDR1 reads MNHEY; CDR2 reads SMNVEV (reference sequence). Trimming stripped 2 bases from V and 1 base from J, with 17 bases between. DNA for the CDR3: TGTGCCAGCAGTTTAGTCTCCGAAATCAGGGGGAACACTGAAGCTTTCTTT. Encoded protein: CASSLVSEIRGNTEAFF.

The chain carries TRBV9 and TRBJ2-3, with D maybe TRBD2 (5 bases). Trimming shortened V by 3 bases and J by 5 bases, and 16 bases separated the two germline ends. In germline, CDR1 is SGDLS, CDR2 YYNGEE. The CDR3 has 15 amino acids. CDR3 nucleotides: TGTGCCAGCAGCGAGGCCGCGGGCTACAGAGATACGCAGTATTTT. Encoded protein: CASSEAAGYRDTQYF.

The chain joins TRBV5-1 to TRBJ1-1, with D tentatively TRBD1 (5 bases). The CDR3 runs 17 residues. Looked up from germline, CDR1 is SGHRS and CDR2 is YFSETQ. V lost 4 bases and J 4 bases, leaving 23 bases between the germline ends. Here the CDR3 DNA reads TGCGCCAGCAGCCCCAAATCTTCAGGGTGGCGAGGCACTGAAGCTTTCTTT. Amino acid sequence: CASSPKSSGWRGTEAFF.

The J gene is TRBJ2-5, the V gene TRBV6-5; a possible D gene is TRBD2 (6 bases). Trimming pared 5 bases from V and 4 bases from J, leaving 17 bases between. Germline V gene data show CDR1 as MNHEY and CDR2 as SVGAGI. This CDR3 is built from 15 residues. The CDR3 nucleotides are TGTGCCAGCAGTAGGAGGCAGGGAGGTGGAGAGACCCAGTACTTC. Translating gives CASSRRQGGGETQYF.

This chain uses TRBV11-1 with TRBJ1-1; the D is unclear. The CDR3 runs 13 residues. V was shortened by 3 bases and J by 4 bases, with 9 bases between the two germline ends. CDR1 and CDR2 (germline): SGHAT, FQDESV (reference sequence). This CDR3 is CASSFPGPTEAFF. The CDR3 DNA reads TGTGCCAGCAGCTTTCCAGGCCCCACTGAAGCTTTCTTT.

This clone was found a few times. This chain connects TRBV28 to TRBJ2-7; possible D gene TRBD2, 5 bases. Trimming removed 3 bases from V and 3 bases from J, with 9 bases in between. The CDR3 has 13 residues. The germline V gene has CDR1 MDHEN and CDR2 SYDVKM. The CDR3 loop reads CASSFRGVYEQYF. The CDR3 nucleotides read TGTGCCAGCAGTTTCCGGGGTGTCTACGAGCAGTACTTC.

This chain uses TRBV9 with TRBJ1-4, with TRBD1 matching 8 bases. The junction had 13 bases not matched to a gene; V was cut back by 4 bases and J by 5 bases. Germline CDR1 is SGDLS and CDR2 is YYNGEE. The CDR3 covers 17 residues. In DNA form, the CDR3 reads TGTGCCAGCAGCTTCCGTGCAGGGGGCGCGGAAAATGAAAAACTGTTTTTT. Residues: CASSFRAGGAENEKLFF.

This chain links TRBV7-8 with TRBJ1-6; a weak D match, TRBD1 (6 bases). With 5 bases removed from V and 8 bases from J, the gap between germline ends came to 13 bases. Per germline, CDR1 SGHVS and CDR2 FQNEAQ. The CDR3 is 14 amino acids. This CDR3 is CASSETGRDSPLHF. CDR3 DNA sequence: TGTGCCAGCAGCGAAACAGGGAGGGATTCACCCCTCCACTTT. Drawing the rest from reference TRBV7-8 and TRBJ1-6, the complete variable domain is GAGVSQSPRYKVAKRGQDVALRCDPISGHVSLFWYQQALGQGPEFLTYFQNEAQLDKSGLPSDRFFAERPEGSVSTLKIQRTQQEDSAVYLCASSETGRDSPLHFGNGTRLTVT.

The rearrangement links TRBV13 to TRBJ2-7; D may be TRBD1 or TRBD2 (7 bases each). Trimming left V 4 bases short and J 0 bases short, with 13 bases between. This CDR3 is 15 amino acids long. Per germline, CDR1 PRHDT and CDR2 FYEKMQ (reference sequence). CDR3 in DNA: TGTGCCAGCAGCTGGGAGGGACAGCCCTCCTACGAGCAGTACTTC. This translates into CASSWEGQPSYEQYF. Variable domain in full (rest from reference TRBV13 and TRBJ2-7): AAGVIQSPRHLIKEKRETATLKCYPIPRHDTVYWYQQGPGQDPQFLISFYEKMQSDKGSIPDRFSAQQFSDYHSELNMSSLELGDSALYFCASSWEGQPSYEQYFGPGTRLTVT.

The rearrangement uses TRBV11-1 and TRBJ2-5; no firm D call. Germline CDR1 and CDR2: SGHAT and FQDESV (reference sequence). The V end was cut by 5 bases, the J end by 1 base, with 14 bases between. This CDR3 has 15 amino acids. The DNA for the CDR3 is TGTGCCAGCAGCCCTTTCAACGACGGCCAAGAGACCCAGTACTTC. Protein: CASSPFNDGQETQYF.

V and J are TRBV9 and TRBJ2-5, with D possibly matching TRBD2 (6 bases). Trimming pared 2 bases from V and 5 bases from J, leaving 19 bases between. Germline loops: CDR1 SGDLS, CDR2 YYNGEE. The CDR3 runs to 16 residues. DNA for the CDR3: TGTGCCAGCAGCGTGAGAGGGAGGCCCGCGGTGGAGACCCAGTACTTC. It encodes CASSVRGRPAVETQYF.

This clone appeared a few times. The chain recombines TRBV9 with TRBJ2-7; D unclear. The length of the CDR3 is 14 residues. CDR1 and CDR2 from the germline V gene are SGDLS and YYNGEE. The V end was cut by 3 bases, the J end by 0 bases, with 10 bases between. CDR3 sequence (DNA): TGTGCCAGCAGCGGTAGCCAGAACTCCTACGAGCAGTACTTC. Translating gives CASSGSQNSYEQYF.

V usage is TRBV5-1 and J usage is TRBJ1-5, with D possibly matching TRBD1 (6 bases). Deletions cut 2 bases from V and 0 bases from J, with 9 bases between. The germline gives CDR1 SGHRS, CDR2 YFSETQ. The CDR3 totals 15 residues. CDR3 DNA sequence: TGCGCCAGCAGCTTCGGGACACATAGCAATCAGCCCCAGCATTTT. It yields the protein CASSFGTHSNQPQHF.

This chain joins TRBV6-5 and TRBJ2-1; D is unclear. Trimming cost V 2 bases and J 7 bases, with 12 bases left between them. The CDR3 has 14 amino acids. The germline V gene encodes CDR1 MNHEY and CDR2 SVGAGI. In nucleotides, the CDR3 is TGTGCCAGCAGTTACGCGGTCTTGGGGAATGAGCAGTTCTTC. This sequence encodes CASSYAVLGNEQFF.

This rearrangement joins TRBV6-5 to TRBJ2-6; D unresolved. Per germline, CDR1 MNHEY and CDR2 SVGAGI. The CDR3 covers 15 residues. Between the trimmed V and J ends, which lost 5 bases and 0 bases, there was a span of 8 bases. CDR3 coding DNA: TGTGCCAGCAGTCCTACTACCTCTGGGGCCAACGTCCTGACTTTC. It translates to CASSPTTSGANVLTF.

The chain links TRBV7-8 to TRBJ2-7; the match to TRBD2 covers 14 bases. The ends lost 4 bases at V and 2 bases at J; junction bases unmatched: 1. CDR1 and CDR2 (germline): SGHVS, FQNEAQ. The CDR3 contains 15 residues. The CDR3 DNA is TGTGCCAGCAGCTGGGGACTAGCGGGGGCCTACGAGCAGTACTTC. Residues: CASSWGLAGAYEQYF.

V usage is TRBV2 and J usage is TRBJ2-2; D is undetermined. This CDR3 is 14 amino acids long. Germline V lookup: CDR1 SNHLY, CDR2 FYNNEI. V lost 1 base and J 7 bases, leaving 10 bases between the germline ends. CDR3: CASSEVRLYGELFF. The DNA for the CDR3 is TGTGCCAGCAGTGAAGTCAGACTCTACGGGGAGCTGTTTTTT.